This passage covers 20 T cell receptor beta chains from one sample sequenced in a study of blood T cell repertoires in COVID-19. Measured with immunoSEQ multiplex PCR; TCRdb has only the in-frame clones, and not every one. The sample records tens of thousands of clones, nearly 90% being singletons. The sample consisted of peripheral blood. These receptors originate from a human donor in a cohort sampled during active COVID-19.

This clone was recorded once. The chain links TRBV5-5 to TRBJ2-1, with D perhaps matching TRBD2 (5 bases). The CDR3 runs 15 residues. Trimming removed 4 bases from V and 3 bases from J, with 14 bases in between. The germline V gene encodes CDR1 SGHKS and CDR2 YYEKEE (reference sequence). The CDR3 loop is CASSTASPGYNEQFF. The CDR3 region has the DNA TGTGCCAGCAGCACTGCTAGCCCAGGCTACAATGAGCAGTTCTTC.

The chain combines TRBV10-2 with TRBJ2-7; perhaps TRBD2 as D (6 bases). V dropped 9 bases and J dropped 0 bases, with 12 bases sitting between them. Germline V gene sequence: CDR1 WSHSY, CDR2 SAAADI. The CDR3 is 13 amino acids. CDR3 protein: CASRLGGSYEQYF. CDR3 nucleotide sequence: TGCGCCAGTCGGTTGGGGGGCTCCTACGAGCAGTACTTC.

The chain links TRBV20-1 to TRBJ2-1; no clear D gene. Germline V gene data show CDR1 as DFQATT and CDR2 as SNEGSKA (reference sequence). V lost 6 bases to trimming and J lost 9 bases, with 9 bases between them. The CDR3 is made up of 10 amino acids. The CDR3: CSAPTTEQFF. CDR3 DNA sequence: TGCAGTGCACCAACTACTGAGCAGTTCTTC.

J is TRBJ2-3 and V is TRBV4-2; a possible D gene is TRBD2 (6 bases). Germline CDR1 reads LGHNA; CDR2 reads YNFKEQ. The V and J ends lost 0 bases and 1 base respectively, with 11 bases between them. This CDR3 is 16 amino acids long. The CDR3 nucleotides are TGTGCCAGCAGCCAAGATATAACGGGGGGCACAGATACGCAGTATTTT. Protein sequence: CASSQDITGGTDTQYF.

This rearrangement joins TRBV7-2 to TRBJ2-1; D call uncertain. Trimming stripped 5 bases from V and 4 bases from J, with 18 bases between. Germline V CDR1 and CDR2: SGHTA, FQGNSA. There are 16 residues in the CDR3. The DNA for the CDR3 is TGTGCCAGCAGCCCTCTCGGAGCAACGGCGTACAATGAGCAGTTCTTC. Its translation: CASSPLGATAYNEQFF. Combining the CDR3 with reference TRBV7-2 and TRBJ2-1 gives the whole variable domain GAGVSQSPSNKVTEKGKDVELRCDPISGHTALYWYRQSLGQGLEFLIYFQGNSAPDKSGLPSDRFSAERTGGSVSTLTIQRTQQEDSAVYLCASSPLGATAYNEQFFGPGTRLTVL.

The chain is built from TRBV19 and TRBJ1-1; possibly TRBD1 for D (6 bases). The germline CDR1 and CDR2 sequences are LNHDA and SQIVND (reference sequence). Trimming left V 7 bases short and J 6 bases short, with 12 bases between. CDR3 length equals 12 residues. The CDR3 loop is CASTDRMAEAFF. CDR3 bases: TGTGCCAGTACAGACAGGATGGCTGAAGCTTTCTTT. Combining the CDR3 with reference TRBV19 and TRBJ1-1 gives the whole variable domain DGGITQSPKYLFRKEGQNVTLSCEQNLNHDAMYWYRQDPGQGLRLIYYSQIVNDFQKGDIAEGYSVSREKKESFPLTVTSAQKNPTAFYLCASTDRMAEAFFGQGTRLTVV.

In its sample, this clone was seen once. The chain has TRBV29-1 and TRBJ2-2, with 8 bases fitting TRBD1. This CDR3 has 15 amino acids. Trimming took 6 bases from V and 4 from J; bases not matched to a gene: 10. The V gene's germline CDR1 is SQVTM and CDR2 ANQGSEA. CDR3 in amino acids: CSVSQGADFTGELFF. The CDR3 coding sequence is TGCAGCGTAAGCCAGGGGGCCGATTTCACCGGGGAGCTGTTTTTT.

The rearrangement links TRBV2 to TRBJ2-7, with 9 bases lining up with TRBD2. After removal of 8 bases from V and 5 bases from J, the junction contained 4 bases not matched to a gene. The CDR3 spans 12 residues. CDR1 is SNHLY, CDR2 FYNNEI, per germline. This chain's CDR3 is CASEGLANEQYF. The CDR3 nucleotides are TGTGCCAGCGAAGGACTAGCGAACGAGCAGTACTTC.

The chain employs TRBV7-6 and TRBJ2-7; a possible D gene is TRBD1 (5 bases). The CDR3 totals 15 residues. V was shortened by 0 bases and J by 5 bases, with 14 bases between the two germline ends. Germline CDR1 reads SGHVS; CDR2 reads FNYEAQ. CDR3 sequence (DNA): TGTGCCAGCAGCTTAGCCGGCAGGGAAAGCGACGAGCAGTACTTC. Translation: CASSLAGRESDEQYF.

V gene TRBV6-5 combines with J gene TRBJ1-1, with unresolved D. From germline, CDR1 is MNHEY and CDR2 SVGAGI. V lost 8 bases and J lost 0, with 13 bases in between. CDR3 length: 14 residues. The CDR3 bases are TGTGCCAGCGGACTTGGGCAGCTGAACACTGAAGCTTTCTTT. It codes for CASGLGQLNTEAFF.

The count of this clone is one. This chain links TRBV27 with TRBJ2-7; D is perhaps TRBD2 (6 bases). V lost 6 bases, J lost 7 bases, and 22 bases lay in between. Germline CDR1 is MNHEY and CDR2 is SMNVEV (reference sequence). CDR3 size: 15 residues. The CDR3 sequence is CASRPPPGETREQYF. In DNA form, the CDR3 reads TGTGCCAGCAGACCCCCCCCGGGGGAAACGAGAGAGCAGTACTTC.

The V call is TRBV18, the J call TRBJ1-4, with D possibly TRBD1 on 6 matching bases. The germline V gene has CDR1 KGHSH and CDR2 LQKENI. The CDR3 covers 15 residues. V was shortened by 2 bases and J by 7 bases, with 14 bases between the two germline ends. CDR3 in amino acids: CASSPRAGDGEKLFF. CDR3 nucleotide sequence: TGTGCCAGCTCACCAAGGGCAGGGGACGGTGAAAAACTGTTTTTT.

The gene calls are TRBV7-2 and TRBJ2-3, with a possible D match to TRBD2 (6 bases). The CDR3 consists of 16 residues. Trimming stripped 2 bases from V and 4 bases from J, with 16 bases between. In germline, CDR1 is SGHTA, CDR2 FQGNSA. CDR3: CASSLMAGTSPDTQYF. The DNA for the CDR3 is TGTGCCAGCAGCTTAATGGCGGGAACGTCCCCAGATACGCAGTATTTT.

The rearrangement links TRBV30 to TRBJ1-1, with 8 bases fitting TRBD1. Germline trimming cut 4 bases from V and 0 bases from J; bases unmatched to any gene: 7. Germline lookup yields CDR1 GTSNPN and CDR2 SVGIG (reference sequence). The CDR3 runs 15 residues. The CDR3 nucleotides are TGTGCCTGGATGGGAAGGACAGGGTTGAACACTGAAGCTTTCTTT. It encodes CAWMGRTGLNTEAFF.

V usage is TRBV11-2 and J usage is TRBJ1-2; 9 bases align to TRBD1. Germline values: CDR1 SGHAT, CDR2 FQNNGV. V lost 0 bases, J lost 6 bases, and 8 bases stayed unmatched. This CDR3 region has 16 residues. The chain's CDR3 is CASSLDRNRGRDGYTF. In nucleotides, the CDR3 is TGTGCCAGCAGCTTAGATCGTAACAGGGGGCGCGATGGCTACACCTTC.

The genes are TRBV7-8 and TRBJ2-4; 7 bases fit TRBD1. Germline V gene data show CDR1 as SGHVS and CDR2 as FQNEAQ. The CDR3 loop spans 15 amino acids. The V and J ends lost 2 bases and 1 base, in that order; junction bases with no gene match: 2. The CDR3 coding sequence is TGTGCCAGCAGCTTAACAGGGGCTGCCAAAAACATTCAGTACTTC. Amino acid sequence: CASSLTGAAKNIQYF.

The chain joins TRBV6-4 to TRBJ2-2; D is possibly TRBD1 (5 bases). Trimming took off 2 bases at V and 6 bases at J, with 10 bases between the two ends. Germline CDR1 reads MRHNA; CDR2 reads SNTAGT. This CDR3 comprises 14 residues. The chain's CDR3 is CASSDGASAGELFF. CDR3 DNA sequence: TGTGCCAGCAGTGACGGGGCCAGCGCCGGGGAGCTGTTTTTT.

The gene calls are TRBV6-5 and TRBJ2-3, with D possibly matching TRBD1 (6 bases). Trimming took off 6 bases at V and 5 bases at J, with 15 bases between the two ends. Germline CDR1 and CDR2: MNHEY and SVGAGI. CDR3 length equals 14 residues. This CDR3 reads CASRSPTGLDTQYF. For the CDR3, the DNA is TGTGCCAGCAGATCCCCCACAGGGCTAGATACGCAGTATTTT.

The chain couples TRBV4-1 to TRBJ2-1, with 11 bases identical to TRBD2. This CDR3 region has 16 residues. The junction had 5 bases not matched to a gene; V was cut back by 0 bases and J by 7 bases. CDR1 and CDR2 from the germline V gene are MGHRA and YSYEKL. CDR3 loop: CASSQDPSGRNNEQFF. The CDR3 DNA sequence: TGCGCCAGCAGCCAAGATCCTAGCGGGAGGAATAATGAGCAGTTCTTC.

The chain joins TRBV3-1 (or the pseudogene TRBV3-2) to TRBJ2-1; D might be TRBD2 (5 bases). The CDR3 totals 12 residues. Trimming cost V 0 bases and J 10 bases, with 7 bases left between them. The germline CDR1 and CDR2 sequences are LGHDT and YNNKEL (reference sequence). CDR3 DNA sequence: TGTGCCAGCAGCCAAGATAGGAGGGAGCAGTTCTTC. It specifies CASSQDRREQFF.